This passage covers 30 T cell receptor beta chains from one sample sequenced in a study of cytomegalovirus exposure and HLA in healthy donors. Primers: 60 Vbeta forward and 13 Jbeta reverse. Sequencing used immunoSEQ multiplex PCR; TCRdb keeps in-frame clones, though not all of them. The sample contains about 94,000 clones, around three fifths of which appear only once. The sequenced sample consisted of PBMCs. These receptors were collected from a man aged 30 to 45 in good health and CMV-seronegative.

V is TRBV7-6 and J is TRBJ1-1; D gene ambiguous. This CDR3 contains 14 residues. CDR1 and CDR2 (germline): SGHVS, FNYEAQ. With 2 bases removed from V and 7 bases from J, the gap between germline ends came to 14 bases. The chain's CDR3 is CASSLYGYSDEAFF. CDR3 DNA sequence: TGTGCCAGCAGCTTATACGGGTATAGTGATGAAGCTTTCTTT. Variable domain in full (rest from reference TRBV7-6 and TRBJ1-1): GAGVSQSPRYKVTKRGQDVALRCDPISGHVSLYWYRQALGQGPEFLTYFNYEAQQDKSGLPNDRFSAERPEGSISTLTIQRTEQRDSAMYRCASSLYGYSDEAFFGQGTRLTVV.

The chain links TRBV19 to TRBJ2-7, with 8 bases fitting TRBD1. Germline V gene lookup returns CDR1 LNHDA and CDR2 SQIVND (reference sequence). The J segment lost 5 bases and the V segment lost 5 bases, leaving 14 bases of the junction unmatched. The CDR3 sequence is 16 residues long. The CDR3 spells CASSPRRQGFNNEQYF. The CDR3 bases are TGTGCCAGTAGTCCCCGCCGACAGGGGTTTAACAACGAGCAGTACTTC.

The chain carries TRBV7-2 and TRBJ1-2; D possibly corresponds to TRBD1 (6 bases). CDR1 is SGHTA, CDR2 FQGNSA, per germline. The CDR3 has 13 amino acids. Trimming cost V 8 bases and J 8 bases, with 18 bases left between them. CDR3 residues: CASQLLRGRGYTF. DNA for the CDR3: TGTGCCAGCCAGCTCCTCAGGGGTCGGGGCTACACCTTC.

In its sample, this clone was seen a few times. Here the CDR3 DNA reads TGTGCCAGCAATCCTAGGACAGGGGGAGTGACCCAGTACTTC. This translates into CASNPRTGGVTQYF. This chain joins TRBV2 and TRBJ2-5; 10 nucleotides agree with TRBD1. In germline, CDR1 is SNHLY, CDR2 FYNNEI. The CDR3 is 14 amino acids. With 7 bases clipped from V and 7 bases from J, the junction kept 9 bases outside the gene matches.

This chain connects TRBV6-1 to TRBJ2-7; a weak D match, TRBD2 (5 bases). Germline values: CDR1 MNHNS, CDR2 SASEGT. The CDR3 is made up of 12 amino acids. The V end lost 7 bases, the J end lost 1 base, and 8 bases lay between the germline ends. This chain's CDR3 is CASKERSYEQYF. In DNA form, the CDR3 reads TGTGCCAGCAAGGAGCGGTCCTACGAGCAGTACTTC.

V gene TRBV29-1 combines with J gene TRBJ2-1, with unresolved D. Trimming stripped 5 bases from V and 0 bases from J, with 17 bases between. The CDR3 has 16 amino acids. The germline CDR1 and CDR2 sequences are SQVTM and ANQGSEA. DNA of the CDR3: TGCAGCGTTCACGTACCGGCGGCAGACTCCTACAATGAGCAGTTCTTC. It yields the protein CSVHVPAADSYNEQFF.

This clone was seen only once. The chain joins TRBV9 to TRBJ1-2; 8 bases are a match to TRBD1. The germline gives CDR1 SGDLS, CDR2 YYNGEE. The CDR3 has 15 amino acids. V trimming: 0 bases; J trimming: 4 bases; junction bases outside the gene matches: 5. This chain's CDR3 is CASSVVDRAVYGYTF. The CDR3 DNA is TGTGCCAGCAGCGTAGTGGACAGGGCGGTCTATGGCTACACCTTC.

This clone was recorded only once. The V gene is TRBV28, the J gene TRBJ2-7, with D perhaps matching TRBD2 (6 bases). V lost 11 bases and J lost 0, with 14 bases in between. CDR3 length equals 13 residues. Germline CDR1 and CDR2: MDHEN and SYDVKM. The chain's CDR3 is CASGVLLSYEQYF. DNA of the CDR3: TGTGCCTCGGGGGTACTACTCTCCTACGAGCAGTACTTC.

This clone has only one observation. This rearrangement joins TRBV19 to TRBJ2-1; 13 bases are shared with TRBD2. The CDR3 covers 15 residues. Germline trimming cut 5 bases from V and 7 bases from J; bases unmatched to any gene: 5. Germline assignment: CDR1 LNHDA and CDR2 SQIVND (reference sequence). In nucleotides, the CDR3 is TGTGCCAGTAGTGTAACTAGCGGGGGGGTTAATGAGCAGTTCTTC. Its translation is CASSVTSGGVNEQFF.

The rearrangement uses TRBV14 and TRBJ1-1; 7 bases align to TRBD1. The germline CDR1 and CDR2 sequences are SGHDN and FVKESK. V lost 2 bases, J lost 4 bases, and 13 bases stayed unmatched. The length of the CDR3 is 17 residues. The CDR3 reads CASSQQPGQGGVTEAFF. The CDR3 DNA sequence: TGTGCCAGCAGCCAACAACCCGGGCAGGGGGGAGTCACTGAAGCTTTCTTT.

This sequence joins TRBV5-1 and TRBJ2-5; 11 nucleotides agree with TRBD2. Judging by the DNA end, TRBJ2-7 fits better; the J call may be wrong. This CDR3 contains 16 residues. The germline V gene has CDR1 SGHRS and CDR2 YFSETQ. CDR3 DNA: TGCGCCAGCAGCTCCACCCTAGCGGGGGGCACCTACGAGCAGTACTTC. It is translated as CASSSTLAGGTYEQYF.

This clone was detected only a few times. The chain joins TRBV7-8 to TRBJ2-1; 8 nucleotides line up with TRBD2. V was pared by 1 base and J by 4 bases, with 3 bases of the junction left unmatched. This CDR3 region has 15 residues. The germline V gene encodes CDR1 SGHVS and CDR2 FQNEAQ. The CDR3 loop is CASSLGAGVYNEQFF. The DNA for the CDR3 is TGTGCCAGCAGCTTAGGAGCGGGGGTTTACAATGAGCAGTTCTTC.

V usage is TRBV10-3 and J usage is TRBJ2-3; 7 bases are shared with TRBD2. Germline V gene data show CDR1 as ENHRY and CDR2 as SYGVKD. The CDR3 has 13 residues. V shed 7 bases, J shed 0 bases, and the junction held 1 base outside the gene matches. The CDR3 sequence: CAINGGSTDTQYF. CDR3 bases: TGTGCCATCAACGGGGGGAGCACAGATACGCAGTATTTT.

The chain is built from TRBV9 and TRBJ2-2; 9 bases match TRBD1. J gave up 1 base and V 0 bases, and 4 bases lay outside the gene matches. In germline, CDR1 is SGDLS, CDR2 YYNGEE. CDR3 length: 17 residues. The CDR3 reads CASSVGGQGQNTGELFF. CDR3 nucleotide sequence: TGTGCCAGCAGCGTAGGGGGACAGGGCCAGAACACCGGGGAGCTGTTTTTT. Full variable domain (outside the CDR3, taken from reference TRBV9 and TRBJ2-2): DSGVTQTPKHLITATGQRVTLRCSPRSGDLSVYWYQQSLDQGLQFLIQYYNGEERAKGNILERFSAQQFPDLHSELNLSSLELGDSALYFCASSVGGQGQNTGELFFGEGSRLTVL.

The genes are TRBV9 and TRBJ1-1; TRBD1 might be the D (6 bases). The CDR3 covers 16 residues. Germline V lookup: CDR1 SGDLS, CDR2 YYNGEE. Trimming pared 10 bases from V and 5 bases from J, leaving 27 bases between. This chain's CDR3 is CAASPGGGLSGTEAFF. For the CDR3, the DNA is TGTGCCGCTTCCCCCGGGGGGGGCCTTTCGGGGACTGAAGCTTTCTTT. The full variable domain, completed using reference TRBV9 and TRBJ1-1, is DSGVTQTPKHLITATGQRVTLRCSPRSGDLSVYWYQQSLDQGLQFLIQYYNGEERAKGNILERFSAQQFPDLHSELNLSSLELGDSALYFCAASPGGGLSGTEAFFGQGTRLTVV.

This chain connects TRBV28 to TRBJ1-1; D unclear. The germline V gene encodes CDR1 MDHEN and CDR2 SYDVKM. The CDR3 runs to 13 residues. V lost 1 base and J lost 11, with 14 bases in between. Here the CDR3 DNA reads TGTGCCAGCAGTTTATCCGGAGGGCTCACCGCTTTCTTT. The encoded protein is CASSLSGGLTAFF.

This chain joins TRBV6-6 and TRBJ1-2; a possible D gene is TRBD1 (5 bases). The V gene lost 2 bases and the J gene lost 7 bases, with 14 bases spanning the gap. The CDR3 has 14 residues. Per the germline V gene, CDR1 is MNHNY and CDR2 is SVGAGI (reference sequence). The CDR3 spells CASSYPDAGSGYTF. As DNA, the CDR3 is TGTGCCAGCAGTTACCCAGACGCAGGGTCTGGCTACACCTTC.

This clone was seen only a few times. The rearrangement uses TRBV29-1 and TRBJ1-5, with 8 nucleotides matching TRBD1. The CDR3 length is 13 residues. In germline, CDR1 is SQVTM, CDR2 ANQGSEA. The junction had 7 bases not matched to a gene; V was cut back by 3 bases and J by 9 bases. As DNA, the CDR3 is TGCAGCGTTGAGGGACAGGCCGGAATGCCCCAGCATTTT. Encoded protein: CSVEGQAGMPQHF.

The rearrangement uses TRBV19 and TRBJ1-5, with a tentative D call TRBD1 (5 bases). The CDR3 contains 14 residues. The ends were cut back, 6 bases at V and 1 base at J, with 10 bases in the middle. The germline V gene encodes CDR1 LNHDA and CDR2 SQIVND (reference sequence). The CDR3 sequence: CASRTPGSNQPQHF. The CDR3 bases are TGTGCCAGTAGGACCCCAGGGAGCAATCAGCCCCAGCATTTT.

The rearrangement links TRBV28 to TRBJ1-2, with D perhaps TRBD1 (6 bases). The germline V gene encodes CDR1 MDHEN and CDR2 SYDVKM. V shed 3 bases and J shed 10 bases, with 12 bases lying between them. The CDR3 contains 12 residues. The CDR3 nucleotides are TGTGCCAGCAGTTTCCACCGGGACACCTACACCTTC. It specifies CASSFHRDTYTF.

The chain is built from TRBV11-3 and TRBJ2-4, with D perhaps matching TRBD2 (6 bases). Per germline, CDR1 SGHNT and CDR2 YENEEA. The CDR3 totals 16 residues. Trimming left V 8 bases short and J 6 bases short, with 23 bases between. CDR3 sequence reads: CASSPPGSTRGNIQYF. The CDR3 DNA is TGTGCCAGCTCGCCCCCGGGGTCCACGCGGGGAAACATTCAGTACTTC. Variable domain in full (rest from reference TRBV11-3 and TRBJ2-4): EAGVVQSPRYKIIEKKQPVAFWCNPISGHNTLYWYLQNLGQGPELLIRYENEEAVDDSQLPKDRFSAERLKGVDSTLKIQPAELGDSAVYLCASSPPGSTRGNIQYFGAGTRLSVL.

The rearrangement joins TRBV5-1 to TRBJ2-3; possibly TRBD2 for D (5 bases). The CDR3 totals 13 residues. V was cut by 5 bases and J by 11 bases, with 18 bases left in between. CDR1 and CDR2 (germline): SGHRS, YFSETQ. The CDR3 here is CASSPDSPGKQYF. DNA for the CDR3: TGCGCCAGCAGTCCGGACTCTCCCGGGAAGCAGTATTTT.

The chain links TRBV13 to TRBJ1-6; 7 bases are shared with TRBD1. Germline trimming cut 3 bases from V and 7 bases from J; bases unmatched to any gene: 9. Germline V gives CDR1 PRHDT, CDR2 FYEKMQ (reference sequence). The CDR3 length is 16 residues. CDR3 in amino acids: CASSFGPGQPNSPLHF. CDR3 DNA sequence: TGTGCCAGCAGCTTTGGTCCGGGACAGCCAAATTCACCCCTCCACTTT.

The CDR3 DNA follows: TGTGCCAGCAGCTTAGTGAGGTACGTCCCTCGGGATTGGGAAAAACTGTTTTTT. This sequence encodes CASSLVRYVPRDWEKLFF. V usage is TRBV11-3 and J usage is TRBJ1-4; D call uncertain. The germline V and J ends were trimmed by 1 base and 8 bases, with 23 bases remaining between them. Per the germline V gene, CDR1 is SGHNT and CDR2 is YENEEA. The CDR3 consists of 18 residues.

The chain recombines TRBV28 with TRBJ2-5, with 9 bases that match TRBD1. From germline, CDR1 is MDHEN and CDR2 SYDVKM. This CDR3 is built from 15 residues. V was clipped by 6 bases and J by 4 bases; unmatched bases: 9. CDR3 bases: TGTGCCAGCAGAGCGACAGGGGGGGGTTCAGAGACCCAGTACTTC. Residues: CASRATGGGSETQYF.

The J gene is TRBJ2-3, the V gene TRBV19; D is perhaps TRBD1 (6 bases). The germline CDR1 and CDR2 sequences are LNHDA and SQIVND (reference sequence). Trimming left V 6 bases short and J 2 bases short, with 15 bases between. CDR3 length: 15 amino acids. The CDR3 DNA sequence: TGTGCCAGTAGCCCGGACAGAGTTCTCACAGATACGCAGTATTTT. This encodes CASSPDRVLTDTQYF.

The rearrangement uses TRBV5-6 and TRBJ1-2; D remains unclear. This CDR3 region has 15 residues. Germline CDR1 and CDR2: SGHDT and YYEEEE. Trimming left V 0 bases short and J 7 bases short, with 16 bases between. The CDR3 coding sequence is TGTGCCAGCAGCTTGGGGCTGGAGACTTTCTTTGGCTACACCTTC. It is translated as CASSLGLETFFGYTF.

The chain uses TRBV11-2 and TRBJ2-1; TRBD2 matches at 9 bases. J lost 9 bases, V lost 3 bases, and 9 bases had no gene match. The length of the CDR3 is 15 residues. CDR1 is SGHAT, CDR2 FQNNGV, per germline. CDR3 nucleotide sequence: TGTGCCAGCAGCTTTAGCGGGAGTTCCGATGGTGAGCAGTTCTTC. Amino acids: CASSFSGSSDGEQFF.

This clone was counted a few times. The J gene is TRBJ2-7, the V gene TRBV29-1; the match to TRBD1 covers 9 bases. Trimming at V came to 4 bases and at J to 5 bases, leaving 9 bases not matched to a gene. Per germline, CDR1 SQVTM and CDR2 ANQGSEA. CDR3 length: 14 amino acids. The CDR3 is CSVGGKDRGHEQYF. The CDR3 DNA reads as TGCAGCGTTGGGGGAAAGGACAGGGGCCACGAGCAGTACTTC.

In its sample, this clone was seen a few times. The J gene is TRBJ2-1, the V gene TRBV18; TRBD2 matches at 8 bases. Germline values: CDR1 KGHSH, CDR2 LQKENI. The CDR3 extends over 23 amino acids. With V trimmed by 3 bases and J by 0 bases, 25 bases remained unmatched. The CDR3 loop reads CASSPLLGRRKRENPGSYNEQFF. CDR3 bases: TGTGCCAGCTCACCTCTCTTAGGGCGGCGGAAGCGGGAGAATCCCGGCTCCTACAATGAGCAGTTCTTC. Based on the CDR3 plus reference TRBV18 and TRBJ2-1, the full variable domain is NAGVMQNPRHLVRRRGQEARLRCSPMKGHSHVYWYRQLPEEGLKFMVYLQKENIIDESGMPKERFSAEFPKEGPSILRIQQVVRGDSAAYFCASSPLLGRRKRENPGSYNEQFFGPGTRLTVL.